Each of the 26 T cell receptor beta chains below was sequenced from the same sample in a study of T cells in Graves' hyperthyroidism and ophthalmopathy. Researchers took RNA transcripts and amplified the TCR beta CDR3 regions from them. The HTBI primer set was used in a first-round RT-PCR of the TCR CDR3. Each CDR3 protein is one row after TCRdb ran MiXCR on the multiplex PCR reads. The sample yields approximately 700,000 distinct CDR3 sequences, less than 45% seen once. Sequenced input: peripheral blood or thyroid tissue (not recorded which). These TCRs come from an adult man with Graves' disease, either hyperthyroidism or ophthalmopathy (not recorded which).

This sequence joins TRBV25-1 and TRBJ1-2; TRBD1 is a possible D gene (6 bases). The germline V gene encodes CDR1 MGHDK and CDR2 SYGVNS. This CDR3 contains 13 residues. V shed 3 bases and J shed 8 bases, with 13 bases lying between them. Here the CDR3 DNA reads TGTGCCAGCAGTGAGGCAGGGGCCCGGGGCTACACCTTC. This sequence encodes CASSEAGARGYTF.

CDR3 DNA: TGTGCCAGCAAGGGGGGCAGGGGTAACTATGGCTACACCTTC. Its protein product is CASKGGRGNYGYTF. The chain has TRBV11-2 and TRBJ1-2; D possibly corresponds to TRBD1 (6 bases). The germline V and J ends were trimmed by 7 bases and 1 base, with 13 bases remaining between them. Germline lookup yields CDR1 SGHAT and CDR2 FQNNGV. This CDR3 spans 14 amino acids.

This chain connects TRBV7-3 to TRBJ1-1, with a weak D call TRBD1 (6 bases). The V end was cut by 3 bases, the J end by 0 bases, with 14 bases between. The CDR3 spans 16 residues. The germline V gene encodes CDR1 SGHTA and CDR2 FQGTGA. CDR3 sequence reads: CASSLKGGVMNTEAFF. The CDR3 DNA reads TGTGCCAGCAGCTTGAAGGGGGGTGTCATGAACACTGAAGCTTTCTTT.

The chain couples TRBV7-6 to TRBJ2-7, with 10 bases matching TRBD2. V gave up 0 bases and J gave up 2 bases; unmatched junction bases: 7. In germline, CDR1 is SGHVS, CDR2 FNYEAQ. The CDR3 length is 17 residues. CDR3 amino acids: CASSLAPKAGGPYEQYF. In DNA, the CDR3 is TGTGCCAGCAGCTTAGCCCCTAAAGCGGGAGGGCCCTACGAGCAGTACTTC.

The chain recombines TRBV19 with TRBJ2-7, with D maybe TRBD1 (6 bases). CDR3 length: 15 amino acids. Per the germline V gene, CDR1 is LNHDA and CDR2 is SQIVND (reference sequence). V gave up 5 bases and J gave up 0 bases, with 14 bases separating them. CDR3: CASSSTLDSSYEQYF. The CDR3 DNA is TGTGCCAGTAGTTCAACCCTGGACAGCTCCTACGAGCAGTACTTC.

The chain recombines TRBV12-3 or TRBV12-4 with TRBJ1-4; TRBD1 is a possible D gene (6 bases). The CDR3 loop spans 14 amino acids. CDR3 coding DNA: TGTGCTAGTGGTTTGGGGGCAGGGTTTGAAAAACTGTTTTTT. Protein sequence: CASGLGAGFEKLFF.

For the CDR3, the DNA is TGTGCCAGCAGCGCCACAGGGGAGATTCAGCCCCAGCATTTT. It codes for CASSATGEIQPQHF. The chain is built from TRBV7-9 and TRBJ1-5, with 7 bases matching TRBD1. Germline V gives CDR1 SEHNR, CDR2 FQNEAQ (reference sequence). This CDR3 is built from 14 residues. Trimming cost V 5 bases and J 6 bases; bases outside gene matches: 7.

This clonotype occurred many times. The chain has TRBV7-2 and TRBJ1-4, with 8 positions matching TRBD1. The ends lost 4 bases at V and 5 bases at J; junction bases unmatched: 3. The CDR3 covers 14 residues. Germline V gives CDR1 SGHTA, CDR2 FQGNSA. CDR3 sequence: CASSSDRANEKLFF. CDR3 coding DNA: TGTGCCAGCAGCTCGGACAGGGCGAATGAAAAACTGTTTTTT. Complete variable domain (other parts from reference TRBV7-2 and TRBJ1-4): GAGVSQSPSNKVTEKGKDVELRCDPISGHTALYWYRQSLGQGLEFLIYFQGNSAPDKSGLPSDRFSAERTGGSVSTLTIQRTQQEDSAVYLCASSSDRANEKLFFGSGTQLSVL.

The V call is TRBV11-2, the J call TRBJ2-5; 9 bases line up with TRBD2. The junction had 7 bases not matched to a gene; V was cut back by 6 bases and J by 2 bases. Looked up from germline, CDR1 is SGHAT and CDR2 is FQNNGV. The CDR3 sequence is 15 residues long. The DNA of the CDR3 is TGTGCCAGCAGTCAAGGACTAGCGAGACAAGAGACCCAGTACTTC. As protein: CASSQGLARQETQYF.

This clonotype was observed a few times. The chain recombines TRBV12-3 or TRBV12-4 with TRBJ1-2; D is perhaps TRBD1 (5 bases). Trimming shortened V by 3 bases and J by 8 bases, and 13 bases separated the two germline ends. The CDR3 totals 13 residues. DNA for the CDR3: TGTGCCAGCAGTTTGGACCGACAGTTGGGCTACACCTTC. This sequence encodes CASSLDRQLGYTF.

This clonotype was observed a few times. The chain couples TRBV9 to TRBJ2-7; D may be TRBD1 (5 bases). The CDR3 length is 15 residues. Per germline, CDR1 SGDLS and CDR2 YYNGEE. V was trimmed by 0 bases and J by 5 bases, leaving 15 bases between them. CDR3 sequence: CASSVGAALGDEQYF. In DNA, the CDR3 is TGTGCCAGCAGCGTAGGCGCAGCTCTAGGGGACGAGCAGTACTTC.

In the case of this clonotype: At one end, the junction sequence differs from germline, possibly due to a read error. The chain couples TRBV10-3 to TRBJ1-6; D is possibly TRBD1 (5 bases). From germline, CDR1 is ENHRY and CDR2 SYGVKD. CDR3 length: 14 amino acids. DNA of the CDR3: TGTGCCAGCAGTGAAAATTGGGGGGATTCACCCCTCCACTTT. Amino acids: CASSENWGDSPLHF.

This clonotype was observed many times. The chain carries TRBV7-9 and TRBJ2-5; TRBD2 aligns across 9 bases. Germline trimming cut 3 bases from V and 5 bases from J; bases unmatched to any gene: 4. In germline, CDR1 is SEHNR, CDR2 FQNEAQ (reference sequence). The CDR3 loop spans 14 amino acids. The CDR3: CASSLAGGPETQYF. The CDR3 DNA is TGTGCCAGCAGCTTGGCGGGGGGGCCGGAGACCCAGTACTTC.

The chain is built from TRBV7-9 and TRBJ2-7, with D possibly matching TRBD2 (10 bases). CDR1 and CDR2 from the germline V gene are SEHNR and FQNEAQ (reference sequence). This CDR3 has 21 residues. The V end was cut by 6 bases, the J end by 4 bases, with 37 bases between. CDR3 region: CASSSGQGELAGYSGRYEQYF. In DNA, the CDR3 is TGTGCCAGCAGTTCGGGACAGGGAGAACTAGCGGGATATTCTGGAAGGTACGAGCAGTACTTC.

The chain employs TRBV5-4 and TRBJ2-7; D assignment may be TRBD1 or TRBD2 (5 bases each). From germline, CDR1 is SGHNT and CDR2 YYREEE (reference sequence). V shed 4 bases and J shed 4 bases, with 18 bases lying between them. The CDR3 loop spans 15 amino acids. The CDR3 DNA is TGTGCCAGCAGCGACCGGGACCAAGGAGGTTACGAGCAGTACTTC. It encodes CASSDRDQGGYEQYF. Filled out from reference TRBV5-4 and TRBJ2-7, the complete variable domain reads ETGVTQSPTHLIKTRGQQVTLRCSSQSGHNTVSWYQQALGQGPQFIFQYYREEENGRGNFPPRFSGLQFPNYSSELNVNALELDDSALYLCASSDRDQGGYEQYFGPGTRLTVT.

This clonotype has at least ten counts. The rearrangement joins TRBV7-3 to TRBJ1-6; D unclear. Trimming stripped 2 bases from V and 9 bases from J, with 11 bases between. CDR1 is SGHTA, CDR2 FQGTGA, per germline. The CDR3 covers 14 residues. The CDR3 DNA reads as TGTGCCAGCAGCTTAGTTCCAGTGGGTTCACCCCTCCACTTT. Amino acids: CASSLVPVGSPLHF.

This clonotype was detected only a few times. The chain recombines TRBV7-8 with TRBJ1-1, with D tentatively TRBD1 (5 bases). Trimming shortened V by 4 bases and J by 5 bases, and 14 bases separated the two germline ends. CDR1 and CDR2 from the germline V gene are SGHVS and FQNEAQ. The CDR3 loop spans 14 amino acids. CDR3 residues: CASSSRSGRTEAFF. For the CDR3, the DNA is TGTGCCAGCAGCTCCCGGTCAGGGAGAACTGAAGCTTTCTTT.

CDR3 region: CSGKGFNEKLFF. In DNA form, the CDR3 reads TGCAGTGGAAAGGGGTTTAATGAAAAACTGTTTTTT. V usage is TRBV20-1 and J usage is TRBJ1-4, with a weak D call TRBD1 (5 bases). V was shortened by 7 bases and J by 4 bases, with 10 bases between the two germline ends. CDR1 and CDR2 from the germline V gene are DFQATT and SNEGSKA (reference sequence). The CDR3 has 12 amino acids.

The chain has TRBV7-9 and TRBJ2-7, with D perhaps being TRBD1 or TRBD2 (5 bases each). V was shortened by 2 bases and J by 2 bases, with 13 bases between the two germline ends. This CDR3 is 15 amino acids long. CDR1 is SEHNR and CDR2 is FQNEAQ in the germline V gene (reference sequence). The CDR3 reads CASSLSGTHAYEQYF. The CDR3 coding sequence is TGTGCCAGCAGCTTAAGTGGGACCCATGCCTACGAGCAGTACTTC.

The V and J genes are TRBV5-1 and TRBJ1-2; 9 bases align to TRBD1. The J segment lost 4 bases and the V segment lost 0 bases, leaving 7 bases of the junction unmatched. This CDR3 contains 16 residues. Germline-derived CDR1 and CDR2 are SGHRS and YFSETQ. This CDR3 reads CASSLARDRVGYGYTF. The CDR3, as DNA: TGCGCCAGCAGCTTGGCCCGGGACAGGGTGGGCTATGGCTACACCTTC.

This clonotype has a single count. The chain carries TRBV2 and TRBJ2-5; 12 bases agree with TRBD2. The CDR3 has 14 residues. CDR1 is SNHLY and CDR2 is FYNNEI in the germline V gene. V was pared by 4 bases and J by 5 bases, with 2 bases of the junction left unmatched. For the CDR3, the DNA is TGTGCCAGCAGTGCGACTAGCGGGAGTGAGACCCAGTACTTC. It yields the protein CASSATSGSETQYF.

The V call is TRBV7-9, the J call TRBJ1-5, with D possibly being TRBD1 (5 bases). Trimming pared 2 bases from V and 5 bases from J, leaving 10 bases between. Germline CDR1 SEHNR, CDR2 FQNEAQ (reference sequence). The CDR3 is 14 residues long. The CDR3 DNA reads TGTGCCAGCAGCTTAACGGGGGGGGATCAGCCCCAGCATTTT. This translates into CASSLTGGDQPQHF.

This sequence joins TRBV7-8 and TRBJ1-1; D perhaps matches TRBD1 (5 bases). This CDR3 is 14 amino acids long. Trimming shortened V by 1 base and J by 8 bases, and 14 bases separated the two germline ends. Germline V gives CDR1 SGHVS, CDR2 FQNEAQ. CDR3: CASSLGQSTLEAFF. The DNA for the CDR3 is TGTGCCAGCAGCTTAGGACAGTCGACATTAGAAGCTTTCTTT. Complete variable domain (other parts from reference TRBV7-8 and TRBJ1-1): GAGVSQSPRYKVAKRGQDVALRCDPISGHVSLFWYQQALGQGPEFLTYFQNEAQLDKSGLPSDRFFAERPEGSVSTLKIQRTQQEDSAVYLCASSLGQSTLEAFFGQGTRLTVV.

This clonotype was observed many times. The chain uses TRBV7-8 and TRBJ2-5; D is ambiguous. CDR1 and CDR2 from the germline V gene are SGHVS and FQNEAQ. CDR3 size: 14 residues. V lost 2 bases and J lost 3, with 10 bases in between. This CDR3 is CASSLYSDKETQYF. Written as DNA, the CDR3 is TGTGCCAGCAGCTTATATTCAGATAAAGAGACCCAGTACTTC. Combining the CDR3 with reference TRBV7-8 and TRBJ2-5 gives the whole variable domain GAGVSQSPRYKVAKRGQDVALRCDPISGHVSLFWYQQALGQGPEFLTYFQNEAQLDKSGLPSDRFFAERPEGSVSTLKIQRTQQEDSAVYLCASSLYSDKETQYFGPGTRLLVL.

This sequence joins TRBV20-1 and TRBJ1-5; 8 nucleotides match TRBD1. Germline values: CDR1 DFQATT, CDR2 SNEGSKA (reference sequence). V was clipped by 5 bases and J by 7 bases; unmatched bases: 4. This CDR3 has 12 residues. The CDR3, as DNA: TGCAGTGCTCAGGACAGGGAGCAGCCCCAGCATTTT. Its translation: CSAQDREQPQHF.

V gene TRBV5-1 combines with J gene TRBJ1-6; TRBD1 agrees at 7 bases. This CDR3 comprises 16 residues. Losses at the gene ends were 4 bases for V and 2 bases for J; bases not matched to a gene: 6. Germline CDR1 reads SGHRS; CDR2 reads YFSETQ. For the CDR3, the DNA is TGCGCCAGCAGCCTCGGGACAGTAACCTATAATTCACCCCTCCACTTT. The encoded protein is CASSLGTVTYNSPLHF.